A selection of T cell receptor beta chains follows, all from one sample in a study of blood T cell repertoires in COVID-19. Clones were sequenced by immunoSEQ multiplex PCR, and TCRdb holds only the in-frame ones, with some missing. Counted here are tens of thousands of clones, under 95% occurring once; the ten biggest clones make up approximately 2.3%. Sequencing input: peripheral blood. The receptors were sampled from a human donor with active COVID-19. The donor label of this sample is uncertain. CDR3s include the opening cysteine and the closing phenylalanine or tryptophan. The order of the fields is V gene, J gene, clone size, D gene, CDR3 protein, CDR3 DNA. A D gene is named only where the DNA matches it firmly. Size is omitted from some rows. Given values are once, few, many or a class for expanded clones.

>TRBV27|TRBJ2-7|-|-
CASSFGPYEQYF
TGTGCCAGCAGTTTTGGGCCCTACGAGCAGTACTTC
>TRBV29-1|TRBJ1-2|-|-
CSVVVEGYTF
TGCAGCGTTGTGGTGGAGGGCTACACCTTC
>TRBV5-1|TRBJ2-2|once|TRBD1
CASRKQGPGQGSAGELFF
TGCGCCAGCCGAAAACAGGGACCGGGACAGGGTTCGGCCGGGGAGCTGTTTTTT
>TRBV4-1|TRBJ2-7|-|-
CASSQDKGAYEQYF
TGCGCCAGCAGCCAAGATAAAGGAGCCTACGAGCAGTACTTC
>TRBV6-5|TRBJ2-5|-|TRBD2
CASSRLAGDQETQYF
TGTGCCAGCAGCCGACTAGCGGGGGACCAAGAGACCCAGTACTTC
>TRBV11-2|TRBJ2-5|-|TRBD2
CASSLGTSGAGETQYF
TGTGCCAGCAGCTTAGGGACTAGCGGGGCGGGGGAGACCCAGTACTTC
>TRBV28|TRBJ1-3|-|-
CASSVPSTGNTIYF
TGTGCCAGCAGTGTCCCCTCTACCGGAAACACCATATATTTT
>TRBV11-2|TRBJ2-7|-|TRBD1
CASSQGQGVDEQYF
TGTGCCAGCAGCCAGGGACAGGGCGTCGACGAGCAGTACTTC
>TRBV23-1|TRBJ2-2|-|-
CASSQSMASNTGELFF
TGCGCCAGCAGTCAATCAATGGCATCGAACACCGGGGAGCTGTTTTTT
>TRBV29-1|TRBJ1-1|-|-
CSVEPPTGYTEAFF
TGCAGCGTTGAACCTCCAACCGGGTACACTGAAGCTTTCTTT
>TRBV19|TRBJ2-1|-|TRBD2
CASSTSGGWSYNEQFF
TGTGCCAGTAGCACCTCGGGGGGTTGGTCCTACAATGAGCAGTTCTTC
>TRBV9|TRBJ2-2|-|-
CASSVVLGVGELFF
TGTGCCAGCAGCGTAGTATTAGGAGTTGGGGAGCTGTTTTTT